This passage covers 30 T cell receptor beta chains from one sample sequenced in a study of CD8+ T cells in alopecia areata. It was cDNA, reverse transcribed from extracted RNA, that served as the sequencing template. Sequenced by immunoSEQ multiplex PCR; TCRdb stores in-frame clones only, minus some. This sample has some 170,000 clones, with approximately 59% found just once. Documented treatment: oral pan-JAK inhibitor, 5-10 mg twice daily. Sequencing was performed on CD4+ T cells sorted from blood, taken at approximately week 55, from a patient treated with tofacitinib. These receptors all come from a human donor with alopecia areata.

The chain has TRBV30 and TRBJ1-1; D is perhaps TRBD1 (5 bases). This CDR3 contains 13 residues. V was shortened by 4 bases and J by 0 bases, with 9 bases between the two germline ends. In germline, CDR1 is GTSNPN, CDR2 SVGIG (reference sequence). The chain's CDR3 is CAWTTGLNTEAFF. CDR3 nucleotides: TGTGCCTGGACCACAGGTCTGAACACTGAAGCTTTCTTT.

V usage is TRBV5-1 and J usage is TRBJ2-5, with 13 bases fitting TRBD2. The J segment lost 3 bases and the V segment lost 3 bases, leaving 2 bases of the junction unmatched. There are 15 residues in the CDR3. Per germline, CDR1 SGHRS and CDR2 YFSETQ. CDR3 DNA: TGCGCCAGCAGCTCCGGGACTAGCGGGGAAGAGACCCAGTACTTC. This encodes CASSSGTSGEETQYF.

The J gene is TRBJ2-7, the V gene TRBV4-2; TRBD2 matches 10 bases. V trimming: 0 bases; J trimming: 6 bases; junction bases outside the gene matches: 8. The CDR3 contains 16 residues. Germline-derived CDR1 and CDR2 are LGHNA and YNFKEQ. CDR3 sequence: CASSQDQASGGSEQYF. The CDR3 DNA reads TGTGCCAGCAGCCAAGATCAGGCTAGCGGGGGTTCCGAGCAGTACTTC.

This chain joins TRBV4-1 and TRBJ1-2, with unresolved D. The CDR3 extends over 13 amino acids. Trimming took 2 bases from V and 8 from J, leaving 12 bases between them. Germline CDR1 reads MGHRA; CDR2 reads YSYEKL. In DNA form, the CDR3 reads TGCGCCAGCAGCCAATTGAACTATCGAGGCTACACCTTC. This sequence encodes CASSQLNYRGYTF.

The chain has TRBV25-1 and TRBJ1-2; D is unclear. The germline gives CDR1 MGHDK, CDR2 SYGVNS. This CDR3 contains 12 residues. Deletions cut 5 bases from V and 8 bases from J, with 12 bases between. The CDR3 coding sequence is TGTGCCAGCAGTCAAGCCCAAGGGGGCTACACCTTC. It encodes CASSQAQGGYTF.

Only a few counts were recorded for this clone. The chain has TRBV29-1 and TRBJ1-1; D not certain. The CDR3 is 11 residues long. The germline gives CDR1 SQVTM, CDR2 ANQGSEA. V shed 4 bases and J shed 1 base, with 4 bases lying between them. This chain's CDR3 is CSVVWNTEAFF. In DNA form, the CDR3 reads TGCAGCGTTGTTTGGAACACTGAAGCTTTCTTT.

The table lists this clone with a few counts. This CDR3 is CSVEGGVNEQFF. In DNA form, the CDR3 reads TGCAGCGTTGAGGGGGGGGTCAATGAGCAGTTCTTC. This chain connects TRBV29-1 to TRBJ2-1; 7 nucleotides line up with TRBD2. The germline V gene has CDR1 SQVTM and CDR2 ANQGSEA. The CDR3 covers 12 residues. The J segment lost 6 bases and the V segment lost 3 bases, leaving 2 bases of the junction unmatched.

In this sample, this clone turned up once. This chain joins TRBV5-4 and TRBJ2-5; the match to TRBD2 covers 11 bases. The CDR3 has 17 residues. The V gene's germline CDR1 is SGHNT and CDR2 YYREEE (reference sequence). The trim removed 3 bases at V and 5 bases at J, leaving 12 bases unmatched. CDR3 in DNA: TGTGCCAGCAGCTCTCCTAGCGGGGGGCTCTACTTGGAGACCCAGTACTTC. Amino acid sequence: CASSSPSGGLYLETQYF.

This CDR3 reads CSVAMRLAVSTDTQYF. The CDR3 DNA is TGCAGCGTGGCGATGAGACTAGCGGTGAGCACAGATACGCAGTATTTT. This chain joins TRBV29-1 and TRBJ2-3; 9 bases align to TRBD2. CDR1 and CDR2 from the germline V gene are SQVTM and ANQGSEA. The CDR3 is made up of 16 amino acids. The V segment lost 6 bases and the J segment 0 bases; nucleotides outside the gene matches: 10.

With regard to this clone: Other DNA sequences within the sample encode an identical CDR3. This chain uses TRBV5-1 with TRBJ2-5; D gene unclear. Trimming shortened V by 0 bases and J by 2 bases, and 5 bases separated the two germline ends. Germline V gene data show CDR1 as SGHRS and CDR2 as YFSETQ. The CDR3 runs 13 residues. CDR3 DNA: TGCGCCAGCAGCTTGGTTGGTCAAGAGACCCAGTACTTC. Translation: CASSLVGQETQYF.

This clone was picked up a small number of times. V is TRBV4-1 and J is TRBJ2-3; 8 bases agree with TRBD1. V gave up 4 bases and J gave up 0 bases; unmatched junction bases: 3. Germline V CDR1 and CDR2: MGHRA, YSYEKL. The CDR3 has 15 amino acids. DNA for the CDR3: TGCGCCAGCAGCCGCGGACAGGGAAGCACAGATACGCAGTATTTT. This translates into CASSRGQGSTDTQYF.

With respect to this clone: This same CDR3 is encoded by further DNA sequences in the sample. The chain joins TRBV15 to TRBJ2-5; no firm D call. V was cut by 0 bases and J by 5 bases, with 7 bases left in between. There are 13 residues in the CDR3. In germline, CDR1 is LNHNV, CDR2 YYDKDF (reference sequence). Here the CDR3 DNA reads TGTGCCACCAGCAGAGATCCGGCGGAGACCCAGTACTTC. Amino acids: CATSRDPAETQYF.

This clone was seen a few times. The CDR3 protein is CASSLKGSYGYTF. Written as DNA, the CDR3 is TGTGCCAGCAGCTTGAAAGGTAGTTACGGCTACACCTTC. The rearrangement uses TRBV5-4 and TRBJ1-2; no firm D call. Germline V gene data show CDR1 as SGHNT and CDR2 as YYREEE (reference sequence). The V end was cut by 1 base, the J end by 8 bases, with 12 bases between. This CDR3 has 13 residues.

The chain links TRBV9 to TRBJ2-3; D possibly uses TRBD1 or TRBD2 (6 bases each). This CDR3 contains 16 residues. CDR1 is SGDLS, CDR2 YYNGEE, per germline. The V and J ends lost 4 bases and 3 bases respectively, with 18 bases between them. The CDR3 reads CASSTSERGVTDTQYF. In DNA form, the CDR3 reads TGTGCCAGCAGCACCTCCGAAAGGGGGGTGACAGATACGCAGTATTTT.

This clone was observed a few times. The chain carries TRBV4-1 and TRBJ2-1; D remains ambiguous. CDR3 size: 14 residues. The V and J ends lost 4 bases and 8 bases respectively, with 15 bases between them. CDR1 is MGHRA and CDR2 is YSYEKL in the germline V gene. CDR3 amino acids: CASSRGPPGDEQFF. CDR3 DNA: TGCGCCAGCAGCCGAGGACCACCTGGGGATGAGCAGTTCTTC.

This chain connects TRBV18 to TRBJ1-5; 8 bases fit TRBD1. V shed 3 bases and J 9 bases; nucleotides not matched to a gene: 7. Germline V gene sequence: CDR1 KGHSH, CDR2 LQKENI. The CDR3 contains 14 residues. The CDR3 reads CASSPGTGMGPQHF. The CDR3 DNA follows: TGTGCCAGCTCACCGGGGACAGGCATGGGGCCCCAGCATTTT.

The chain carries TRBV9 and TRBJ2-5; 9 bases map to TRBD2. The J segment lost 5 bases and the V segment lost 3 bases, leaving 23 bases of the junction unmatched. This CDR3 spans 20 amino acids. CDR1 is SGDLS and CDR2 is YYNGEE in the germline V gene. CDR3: CASSAPFGTSRKYGGETQYF. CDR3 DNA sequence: TGTGCCAGCAGCGCTCCCTTCGGGACTAGCCGAAAGTACGGGGGGGAGACCCAGTACTTC.

The chain's CDR3 is CASSRIGQAGEETQYF. CDR3 DNA sequence: TGCGCCAGCAGCCGGATTGGGCAGGCTGGGGAAGAGACCCAGTACTTC. V gene TRBV4-1 combines with J gene TRBJ2-5; D gene uncertain. This CDR3 is built from 16 residues. CDR1 and CDR2 (germline): MGHRA, YSYEKL. The V end lost 4 bases, the J end lost 3 bases, and 18 bases lay between the germline ends.

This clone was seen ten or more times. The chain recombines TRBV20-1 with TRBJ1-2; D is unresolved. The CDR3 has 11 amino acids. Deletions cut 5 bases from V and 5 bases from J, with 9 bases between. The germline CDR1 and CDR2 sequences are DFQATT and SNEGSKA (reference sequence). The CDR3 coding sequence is TGCAGTGCTGTCCCCGGATATGGCTACACCTTC. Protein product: CSAVPGYGYTF.

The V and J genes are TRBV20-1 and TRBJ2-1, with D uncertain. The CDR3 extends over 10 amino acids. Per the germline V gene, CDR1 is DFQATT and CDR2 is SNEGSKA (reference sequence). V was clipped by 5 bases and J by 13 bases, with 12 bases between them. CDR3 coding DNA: TGCAGTGCTTTCTCGGGTAGACAGTTCTTC. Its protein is CSAFSGRQFF.

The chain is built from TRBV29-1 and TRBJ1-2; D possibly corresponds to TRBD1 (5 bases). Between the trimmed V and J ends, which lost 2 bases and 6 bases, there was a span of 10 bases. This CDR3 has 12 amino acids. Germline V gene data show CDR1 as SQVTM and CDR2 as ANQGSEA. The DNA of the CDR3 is TGCAGCGTTGAAAAGGGGACGGATGGCTACACCTTC. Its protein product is CSVEKGTDGYTF.

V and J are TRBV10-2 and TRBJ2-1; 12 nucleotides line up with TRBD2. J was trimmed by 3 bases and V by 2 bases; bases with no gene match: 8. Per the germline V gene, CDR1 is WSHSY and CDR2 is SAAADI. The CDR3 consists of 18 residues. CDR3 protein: CASSERPSGGAIYNEQFF. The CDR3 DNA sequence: TGCGCCAGCAGTGAGCGGCCTAGCGGGGGGGCAATCTACAATGAGCAGTTCTTC.

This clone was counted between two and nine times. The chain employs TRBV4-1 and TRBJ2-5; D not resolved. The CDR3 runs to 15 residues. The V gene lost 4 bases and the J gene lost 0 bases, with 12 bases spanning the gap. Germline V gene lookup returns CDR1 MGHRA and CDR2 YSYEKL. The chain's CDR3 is CASSPTPTDQETQYF. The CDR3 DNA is TGCGCCAGCAGCCCCACCCCCACGGACCAAGAGACCCAGTACTTC.

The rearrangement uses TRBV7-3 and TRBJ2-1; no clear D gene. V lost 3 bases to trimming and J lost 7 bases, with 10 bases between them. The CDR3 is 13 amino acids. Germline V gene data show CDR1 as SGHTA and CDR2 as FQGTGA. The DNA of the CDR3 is TGTGCCAGCAGCTTCCAGAAAGGGAATGAGCAGTTCTTC. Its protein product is CASSFQKGNEQFF.

The CDR3 protein is CASSPGAEQFF. For the CDR3, the DNA is TGTGCCAGCAGCCCAGGGGCCGAGCAGTTCTTC. This chain joins TRBV7-9 and TRBJ2-1, with a tentative D call TRBD1 (6 bases). CDR3 length: 11 residues. Trimming cost V 5 bases and J 10 bases, with 9 bases left between them. Germline CDR1 reads SEHNR; CDR2 reads FQNEAQ (reference sequence).

CDR3 DNA: TGTGCCTGGAGTCTGATATTTGGATACGAGCAGTACTTC. Protein product: CAWSLIFGYEQYF. The genes are TRBV30 and TRBJ2-7; unclear D gene. Germline CDR1 is GTSNPN and CDR2 is SVGIG (reference sequence). V was trimmed by 2 bases and J by 4 bases, leaving 12 bases between them. The CDR3 has 13 residues.

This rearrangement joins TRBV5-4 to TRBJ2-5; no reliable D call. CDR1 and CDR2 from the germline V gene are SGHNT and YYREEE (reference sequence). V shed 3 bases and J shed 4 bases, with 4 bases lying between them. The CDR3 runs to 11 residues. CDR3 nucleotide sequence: TGTGCCAGCAGCTACCGAGAGACCCAGTACTTC. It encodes CASSYRETQYF.

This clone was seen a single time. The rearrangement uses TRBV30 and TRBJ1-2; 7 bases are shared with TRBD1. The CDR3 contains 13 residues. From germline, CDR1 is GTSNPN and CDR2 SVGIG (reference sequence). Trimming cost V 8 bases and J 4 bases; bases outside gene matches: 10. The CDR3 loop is CARRDRTLYGYTF. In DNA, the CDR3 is TGTGCCCGCAGGGACAGAACCCTCTATGGCTACACCTTC.

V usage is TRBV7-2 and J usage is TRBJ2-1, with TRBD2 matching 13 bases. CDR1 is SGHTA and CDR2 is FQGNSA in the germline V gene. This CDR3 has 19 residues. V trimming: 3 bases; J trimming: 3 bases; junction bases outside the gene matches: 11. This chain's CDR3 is CASSFRLAGGTRSYNEQFF. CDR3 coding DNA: TGTGCCAGCAGCTTCCGACTAGCGGGGGGAACTAGGAGCTACAATGAGCAGTTCTTC.

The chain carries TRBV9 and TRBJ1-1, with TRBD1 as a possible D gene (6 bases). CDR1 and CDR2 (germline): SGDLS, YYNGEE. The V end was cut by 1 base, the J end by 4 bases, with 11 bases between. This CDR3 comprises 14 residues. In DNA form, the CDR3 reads TGTGCCAGCAGCGTACAGACAGGAGGCACTGAAGCTTTCTTT. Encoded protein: CASSVQTGGTEAFF.